This entry lists 31 T cell receptor beta chains sequenced from one sample in a study of blood T cell repertoires in COVID-19. Assay: immunoSEQ multiplex PCR; the TCRdb copy retains only in-frame clones and omits some. This repertoire shows 96,000 or so clones, roughly four fifths found once; its top ten account for around 4.8%. Material: peripheral blood. Receptor source: a man older than 75 with COVID-19, enrolled during active disease.

The chain recombines TRBV6-5 with TRBJ2-7; 7 bases map to TRBD1. The CDR3 totals 16 residues. V dropped 3 bases and J dropped 0; count of bases not matched to a gene: 8. Germline CDR1 and CDR2: MNHEY and SVGAGI. The CDR3, as DNA: TGTGCCAGCAGTTATTCCGGGACAGCAAGCTCCTACGAGCAGTACTTC. Its protein is CASSYSGTASSYEQYF.

The chain links TRBV6-4 to TRBJ1-2; D is ambiguous. The V gene lost 8 bases and the J gene lost 4 bases, with 17 bases spanning the gap. The CDR3 length is 14 residues. Germline V gives CDR1 MRHNA, CDR2 SNTAGT. The CDR3 nucleotides read TGTGCCAGCTCCATGCGGGGAGTTGGCTATGGCTACACCTTC. Translating gives CASSMRGVGYGYTF.

The CDR3 protein is CASSVGQGKGSYEQYF. The CDR3 bases are TGTGCCAGCAGCGTGGGACAGGGAAAAGGGTCCTACGAGCAGTACTTC. The chain uses TRBV9 and TRBJ2-7, with TRBD1 matching over 9 bases. This CDR3 spans 16 amino acids. Trimming cost V 2 bases and J 1 base; bases outside gene matches: 7. Germline CDR1 SGDLS, CDR2 YYNGEE.

This clone was found once. The V and J genes are TRBV18 and TRBJ2-3; TRBD1 agrees at 7 bases. Germline V gene lookup returns CDR1 KGHSH and CDR2 LQKENI. CDR3 length: 16 amino acids. V shed 3 bases, J shed 0 bases, and the junction held 6 bases outside the gene matches. In DNA, the CDR3 is TGTGCCAGCTCACCTAGGGACAGCCTCAGCACAGATACGCAGTATTTT. It yields the protein CASSPRDSLSTDTQYF. Full variable domain (outside the CDR3, taken from reference TRBV18 and TRBJ2-3): NAGVMQNPRHLVRRRGQEARLRCSPMKGHSHVYWYRQLPEEGLKFMVYLQKENIIDESGMPKERFSAEFPKEGPSILRIQQVVRGDSAAYFCASSPRDSLSTDTQYFGPGTRLTVL.

The chain employs TRBV19 and TRBJ1-2; 8 bases agree with TRBD1. This CDR3 has 14 residues. Germline assignment: CDR1 LNHDA and CDR2 SQIVND (reference sequence). V trimming: 3 bases; J trimming: 7 bases; junction bases outside the gene matches: 7. The CDR3 DNA reads as TGTGCCAGTAGTATTCAGGGGGCAATCGGTGGCTACACCTTC. Its protein product is CASSIQGAIGGYTF.

CDR3 in amino acids: CASSHYQERAHEKLFF. CDR3 nucleotide sequence: TGCGCCAGCAGCCATTATCAAGAGCGGGCGCATGAAAAACTGTTTTTT. The chain employs TRBV4-3 and TRBJ1-4; D gene uncertain. The CDR3 is 16 amino acids. The V end lost 3 bases, the J end lost 6 bases, and 17 bases lay between the germline ends. The germline gives CDR1 LGHNA, CDR2 YSLEER.

This sequence joins TRBV29-1 and TRBJ2-3; a weak D match, TRBD2 (5 bases). The V gene lost 0 bases and the J gene lost 4 bases, with 8 bases spanning the gap. The CDR3 runs 13 residues. Germline CDR1 SQVTM, CDR2 ANQGSEA. The DNA of the CDR3 is TGCAGCGTTGAAGATCCCGGGGCAGATACGCAGTATTTT. Residues: CSVEDPGADTQYF.

V usage is TRBV25-1 and J usage is TRBJ2-7; D gene unclear. Germline CDR1 reads MGHDK; CDR2 reads SYGVNS. Trimming pared 6 bases from V and 7 bases from J, leaving 16 bases between. The CDR3 extends over 13 amino acids. CDR3 region: CASSEPPVSEQYF. CDR3 in DNA: TGTGCCAGCAGCGAACCCCCGGTTTCGGAGCAGTACTTC.

This sequence joins TRBV11-2 and TRBJ2-7, with D possibly TRBD1 on 6 matching bases. CDR1 and CDR2 from the germline V gene are SGHAT and FQNNGV. Trimming shortened V by 1 base and J by 4 bases, and 17 bases separated the two germline ends. The CDR3 runs 16 residues. The CDR3 DNA reads TGTGCCAGCAGCTTAGGGGACCCAGGGGCTGGGTACGAGCAGTACTTC. Translation gives CASSLGDPGAGYEQYF.

The V and J genes are TRBV4-3 and TRBJ2-1; possible D gene TRBD2, 5 bases. The CDR3 loop spans 15 amino acids. V lost 1 base and J 9 bases, leaving 16 bases between the germline ends. Per germline, CDR1 LGHNA and CDR2 YSLEER. The CDR3 is CASSQADERDSEQFF. For the CDR3, the DNA is TGCGCCAGCAGCCAAGCGGATGAGAGGGATAGTGAGCAGTTCTTC.

The chain uses TRBV19 and TRBJ1-6; no clear D gene. V was pared by 5 bases and J by 1 base, with 9 bases between. Germline CDR1 and CDR2: LNHDA and SQIVND (reference sequence). The CDR3 runs to 15 residues. Written as DNA, the CDR3 is TGTGCCAGTAGTGCCCGGGGATCCTATAATTCACCCCTCCACTTT. Its protein product is CASSARGSYNSPLHF.

This chain joins TRBV18 and TRBJ1-6, with 10 bases fitting TRBD1. Germline-derived CDR1 and CDR2 are KGHSH and LQKENI. With V trimmed by 3 bases and J by 11 bases, 1 base remained unmatched. This CDR3 has 13 residues. The CDR3 sequence is CASSPGTGAPLHF. In nucleotides, the CDR3 is TGTGCCAGCTCACCCGGGACAGGGGCACCCCTCCACTTT.

This chain connects TRBV10-1 to TRBJ2-3; D is undetermined. Trimming took off 4 bases at V and 8 bases at J, with 7 bases between the two ends. From germline, CDR1 is WNHNN and CDR2 SYGVQD (reference sequence). The CDR3 has 11 amino acids. CDR3 nucleotide sequence: TGCGCCAGCAGTGCAAGCATTACGCAGTATTTT. It yields the protein CASSASITQYF.

This clone was detected only a few times. Written as DNA, the CDR3 is TGTGCCAGCAGCCGCCAGGGTACGAACACCGGGGAGCTGTTTTTT. This gives the protein CASSRQGTNTGELFF. This chain connects TRBV7-3 to TRBJ2-2; maybe TRBD1 (5 bases). Per germline, CDR1 SGHTA and CDR2 FQGTGA. CDR3 size: 15 residues. Deletions cut 5 bases from V and 0 bases from J, with 10 bases between.

This clone was observed a single time. The CDR3 loop reads CASSVDPTREKLFF. The CDR3 DNA reads TGTGCCAGCAGCGTAGACCCGACAAGGGAAAAACTGTTTTTT. The chain couples TRBV9 to TRBJ1-4; D gene unclear. Germline loops: CDR1 SGDLS, CDR2 YYNGEE. This CDR3 is built from 14 residues. Trimming removed 0 bases at V and 8 bases at J, with 11 bases between.

The rearrangement links TRBV29-1 to TRBJ2-1; 8 nucleotides align to TRBD2. There are 14 residues in the CDR3. CDR1 is SQVTM and CDR2 is ANQGSEA in the germline V gene. V trimming: 2 bases; J trimming: 8 bases; junction bases outside the gene matches: 8. The CDR3 sequence is CSVEFGRAGDEQFF. CDR3 nucleotide sequence: TGCAGCGTTGAATTCGGGAGGGCCGGGGATGAGCAGTTCTTC.

This chain connects TRBV1 to TRBJ2-5; the table's D call, TRBD1, has no DNA check behind it. TRBV1 is tagged as a pseudogene. The CDR3 extends over 16 amino acids. The CDR3 protein is CTSSRRRDRGPETQYF. In nucleotides, the CDR3 is TGCACCAGCAGCCGGAGAAGGGACAGGGGGCCAGAGACCCAGTACTTC.

V and J are TRBV18 and TRBJ2-3; unclear D gene. Trimming took off 5 bases at V and 6 bases at J, with 15 bases between the two ends. Germline V gene lookup returns CDR1 KGHSH and CDR2 LQKENI. The CDR3 is 14 amino acids. The CDR3 region has the DNA TGTGCCAGCTCATACCCGGTCCAAACGGATACGCAGTATTTT. The encoded protein is CASSYPVQTDTQYF.

This clone was detected a few times. The chain has TRBV4-3 and TRBJ1-6, with TRBD1 matching over 8 bases. Per the germline V gene, CDR1 is LGHNA and CDR2 is YSLEER. Germline trimming cut 1 base from V and 9 bases from J; bases unmatched to any gene: 5. CDR3 length equals 15 residues. The CDR3 sequence is CASSQASGGVSPLHF. CDR3 sequence (DNA): TGCGCCAGCAGCCAAGCCTCAGGGGGCGTTTCACCCCTCCACTTT.

This clone was detected once. V usage is TRBV19 and J usage is TRBJ2-5; 7 bases agree with TRBD2. The CDR3 loop spans 14 amino acids. V was clipped by 4 bases and J by 4 bases; unmatched bases: 6. The V gene's germline CDR1 is LNHDA and CDR2 SQIVND (reference sequence). The CDR3 here is CASSTRTRRETQYF. CDR3 nucleotide sequence: TGTGCCAGTAGTACGAGGACTAGAAGAGAGACCCAGTACTTC.

V gene TRBV27 combines with J gene TRBJ2-7; a possible D gene is TRBD1 (6 bases). Germline CDR1 reads MNHEY; CDR2 reads SMNVEV (reference sequence). Trimming pared 0 bases from V and 6 bases from J, leaving 9 bases between. There are 13 residues in the CDR3. The CDR3 region is CASSLSQGGEQYF. The CDR3 DNA follows: TGTGCCAGCAGTTTATCACAGGGTGGCGAGCAGTACTTC.

The rearrangement uses TRBV5-5 and TRBJ1-3; no definite D call. Germline CDR1 SGHKS, CDR2 YYEKEE (reference sequence). The V end lost 1 base, the J end lost 1 base, and 9 bases lay between the germline ends. The CDR3 runs to 15 residues. CDR3 DNA sequence: TGTGCCAGCAGCTTGACGTCCCAGTCTGGAAACACCATATATTTT. Translating it yields CASSLTSQSGNTIYF.

The chain joins TRBV7-2 to TRBJ1-4; TRBD1 matches 9 bases. Germline CDR1 is SGHTA and CDR2 is FQGNSA. The CDR3 has 17 amino acids. Unmatched junction bases numbered 7, after V lost 0 bases and J lost 5 bases. CDR3 DNA sequence: TGTGCCAGCAGCTTAGCGACCGGGACAGGGAGGAATGAAAAACTGTTTTTT. Its translation: CASSLATGTGRNEKLFF.

The J gene is TRBJ1-1, the V gene TRBV14; possible D gene TRBD1, 6 bases. Trimming cost V 0 bases and J 3 bases, with 17 bases left between them. CDR1 is SGHDN, CDR2 FVKESK, per germline. This CDR3 has 17 residues. This chain's CDR3 is CASSQEREWGLYTEAFF. The DNA of the CDR3 is TGTGCCAGCAGCCAAGAGCGGGAGTGGGGGCTGTACACTGAAGCTTTCTTT.

This clone was counted a few times. CDR3 amino acids: CASSLVGDRAREQYF. CDR3 DNA sequence: TGCGCCAGCAGCTTGGTAGGCGACAGGGCCAGGGAGCAGTACTTC. V gene TRBV5-1 combines with J gene TRBJ2-7, with 7 nucleotides matching TRBD1. The CDR3 covers 15 residues. CDR1 SGHRS and CDR2 YFSETQ come from the germline V gene. J was trimmed by 7 bases and V by 0 bases; bases with no gene match: 10.

This chain uses TRBV6-5 with TRBJ1-1; a weak D match, TRBD1 (5 bases). The CDR3 consists of 16 residues. Germline V CDR1 and CDR2: MNHEY, SVGAGI. Trimming stripped 4 bases from V and 0 bases from J, with 15 bases between. This CDR3 is CASSFAQGSMNTEAFF. As DNA, the CDR3 is TGTGCCAGCAGTTTCGCCCAGGGAAGTATGAACACTGAAGCTTTCTTT.

The chain recombines TRBV28 with TRBJ1-2, with 8 bases that match TRBD1. Per germline, CDR1 MDHEN and CDR2 SYDVKM. The CDR3 has 12 residues. With V trimmed by 1 base and J by 13 bases, 5 bases remained unmatched. The CDR3 here is CASSLFRDRPTF. The CDR3 DNA follows: TGTGCCAGCAGTTTATTCCGGGACAGGCCCACCTTC.

The chain carries TRBV4-2 and TRBJ2-7; possibly TRBD2 for D (7 bases). The CDR3 runs to 16 residues. CDR1 and CDR2 from the germline V gene are LGHNA and YNFKEQ. V lost 0 bases, J lost 2 bases, and 14 bases lay in between. CDR3 in DNA: TGTGCCAGCAGCCAAGATGGGGGGGGGCTTCCCTACGAGCAGTACTTC. Its protein is CASSQDGGGLPYEQYF.

There are a few counts of this clone. The CDR3 is CASSPGHQNTEAFF. CDR3 DNA: TGCGCCAGCAGCCCGGGACACCAAAACACTGAAGCTTTCTTT. This rearrangement joins TRBV4-1 to TRBJ1-1, with D perhaps TRBD1 (6 bases). The V end was cut by 4 bases, the J end by 2 bases, with 11 bases between. The germline CDR1 and CDR2 sequences are MGHRA and YSYEKL. The CDR3 contains 14 residues.

The chain has TRBV25-1 and TRBJ1-2, with unresolved D. The CDR3 consists of 12 residues. The germline V gene encodes CDR1 MGHDK and CDR2 SYGVNS. Trimming removed 4 bases at V and 8 bases at J, with 11 bases between. The CDR3 DNA reads TGTGCCAGCAGTGGAGGAGGGAGCGGCTACACCTTC. Amino acids: CASSGGGSGYTF.

The chain carries TRBV6-6 and TRBJ2-4; TRBD1 aligns across 10 bases. This CDR3 is built from 16 residues. Germline V CDR1 and CDR2: MNHNY, SVGAGI (reference sequence). V trimming: 5 bases; J trimming: 5 bases; junction bases outside the gene matches: 9. CDR3 loop: CASSTEDRGKQNIQYF. CDR3 sequence (DNA): TGTGCCAGCAGTACCGAGGACAGGGGGAAACAAAACATTCAGTACTTC.